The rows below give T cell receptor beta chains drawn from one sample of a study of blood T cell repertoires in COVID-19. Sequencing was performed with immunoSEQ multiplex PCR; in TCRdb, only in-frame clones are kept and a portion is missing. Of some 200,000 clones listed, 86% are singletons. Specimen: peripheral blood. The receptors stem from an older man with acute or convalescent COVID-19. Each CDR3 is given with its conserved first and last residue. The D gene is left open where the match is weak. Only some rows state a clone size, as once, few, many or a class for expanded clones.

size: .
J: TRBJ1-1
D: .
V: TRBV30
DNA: TGTGCCTGGACCCGTGGTCCGGTGGGGGGTGAAGCTTTCTTT
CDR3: CAWTRGPVGGEAFF

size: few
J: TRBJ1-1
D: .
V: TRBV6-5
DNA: TGTGCCAGCCAAACGCAGGGGCGGGACACTGAAGCTTTCTTT
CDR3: CASQTQGRDTEAFF

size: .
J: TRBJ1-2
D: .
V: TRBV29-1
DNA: TGCAGCGTTGGGGCAGGGGATGGCTATGGCTACACCTTC
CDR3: CSVGAGDGYGYTF

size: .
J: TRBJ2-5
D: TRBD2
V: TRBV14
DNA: TGTGCCAGCAGCCAAGATCCGGCTAGCGGGACTCCCCGACAAGAGACCCAGTACTTC
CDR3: CASSQDPASGTPRQETQYF

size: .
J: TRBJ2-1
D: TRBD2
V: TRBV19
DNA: TGTGCCACCCGTGGTGGGACTAGCGGGCGTAGCTCCTACAATGAGCAGTTCTTC
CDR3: CATRGGTSGRSSYNEQFF

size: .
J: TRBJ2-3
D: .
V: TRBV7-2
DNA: TGTGCCAGCGGAGGGCCAAGAGCAGATACGCAGTATTTT
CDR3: CASGGPRADTQYF

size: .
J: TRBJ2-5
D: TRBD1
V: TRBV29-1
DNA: TGCAGCGGGGGACAGGGGGCGTTTGAGACCCAGTACTTC
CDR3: CSGGQGAFETQYF

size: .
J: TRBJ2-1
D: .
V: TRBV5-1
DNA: TGCGCCAGCAGCTTGGCCCAAAACTCCTACAATGAGCAGTTCTTC
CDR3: CASSLAQNSYNEQFF

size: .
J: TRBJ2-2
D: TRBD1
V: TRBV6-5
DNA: TGTGCCAGCAGTCAGGACAGGGTCACCGGGGAGCTGTTTTTT
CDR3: CASSQDRVTGELFF

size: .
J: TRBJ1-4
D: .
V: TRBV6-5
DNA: TGTGCCAGCAAGAGTACACCGACAGGAAAACTGTTTTTT
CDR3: CASKSTPTGKLFF

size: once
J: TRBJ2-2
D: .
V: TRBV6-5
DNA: TGTGCCAGCACTGGCCGTGACACCGGGGAGCTGTTTTTT
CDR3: CASTGRDTGELFF

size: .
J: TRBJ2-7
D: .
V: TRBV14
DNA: TGTGCCAGCAGAGCCAACAGGGACTCCTACGAGCAGTACTTC
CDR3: CASRANRDSYEQYF

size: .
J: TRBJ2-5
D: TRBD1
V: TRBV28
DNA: TGTGCCAGCAGTTCACCCGGGACAGGGGTCGGGGCCCAGTACTTC
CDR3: CASSSPGTGVGAQYF

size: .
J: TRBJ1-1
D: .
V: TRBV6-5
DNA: TGTGCCAGCAGTTGGGCACAATCGGTGAGGAACACTGAAGCTTTCTTT
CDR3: CASSWAQSVRNTEAFF